The 21 T cell receptor beta chains below were found in one sample sequenced in a study of blood T cell repertoires in COVID-19. Data came from immunoSEQ multiplex PCR; TCRdb stores just in-frame clones and leaves some out. The sample lists hundreds of thousands of clones; about 88% were seen once. Specimen: PBMCs or T cells enriched from blood (not recorded which). The origin of the receptors is a woman aged 25 to 45 who had recovered from COVID-19.

The chain has TRBV28 and TRBJ1-5, with TRBD1 as a possible D gene (6 bases). Trimming shortened V by 10 bases and J by 0 bases, and 13 bases separated the two germline ends. Germline CDR1 reads MDHEN; CDR2 reads SYDVKM. The CDR3 has 14 amino acids. Here the CDR3 reads CATEDSYSNQPQHF. The CDR3 DNA reads as TGTGCCACCGAGGACAGTTATAGCAATCAGCCCCAGCATTTT.

This sequence joins TRBV5-1 and TRBJ2-1, with 10 bases aligning to TRBD1. Germline loops: CDR1 SGHRS, CDR2 YFSETQ. The CDR3 has 17 amino acids. V was pared by 0 bases and J by 9 bases, with 12 bases of the junction left unmatched. CDR3 coding DNA: TGCGCCAGCAGCTTGGTTGTCGGGACAGGGGATAGGGGTGAGCAGTTCTTC. It specifies CASSLVVGTGDRGEQFF.

V is TRBV5-1 and J is TRBJ2-2, with 7 positions matching TRBD1. With V trimmed by 2 bases and J by 5 bases, 3 bases remained unmatched. Germline V CDR1 and CDR2: SGHRS, YFSETQ. This CDR3 has 14 amino acids. The CDR3, as DNA: TGCGCCAGCAGCTTACAGGGGCGTACCGGGGAGCTGTTTTTT. Translating it yields CASSLQGRTGELFF.

This chain uses TRBV6-5 with TRBJ1-2, with 7 bases fitting TRBD1. Germline CDR1 MNHEY, CDR2 SVGAGI. The CDR3 totals 12 residues. The V gene end was trimmed by 2 bases and the J gene end by 8 bases; junction bases not matched to a gene: 2. CDR3 in amino acids: CASSYIGGGYTF. In DNA, the CDR3 is TGTGCCAGCAGTTACATAGGGGGCGGCTACACCTTC.

The chain links TRBV6-4 to TRBJ1-2; 8 nucleotides line up with TRBD1. Germline loops: CDR1 MRHNA, CDR2 SNTAGT. J gave up 7 bases and V 0 bases, and 10 bases lay outside the gene matches. The CDR3 spans 16 residues. The CDR3 spells CASSDSRRQGPSGYTF. The CDR3 DNA sequence: TGTGCCAGCAGTGACTCGAGAAGACAGGGGCCCTCTGGCTACACCTTC.

The J gene is TRBJ2-3, the V gene TRBV28; D remains unclear. Trimming took off 1 base at V and 0 bases at J, with 11 bases between the two ends. CDR3 length: 16 amino acids. CDR1 and CDR2 from the germline V gene are MDHEN and SYDVKM. The CDR3 sequence is CASSLLAAISTDTQYF. CDR3 coding DNA: TGTGCCAGCAGTTTATTGGCGGCCATTAGCACAGATACGCAGTATTTT.

This clone has just one count. The CDR3 spells CASSLLPPSPVGETQYF. As DNA, the CDR3 is TGTGCCAGCAGCTTACTCCCCCCTAGCCCGGTAGGGGAGACCCAGTACTTC. The chain employs TRBV7-8 and TRBJ2-5, with D possibly being TRBD2 (5 bases). The CDR3 covers 17 residues. CDR1 is SGHVS and CDR2 is FQNEAQ in the germline V gene. The germline V and J ends were trimmed by 2 bases and 5 bases, with 21 bases remaining between them.

The V call is TRBV18, the J call TRBJ2-3, with D perhaps matching TRBD2 (5 bases). Germline CDR1 reads KGHSH; CDR2 reads LQKENI. Between the trimmed V and J ends, which lost 2 bases and 1 base, there was a span of 13 bases. CDR3 length: 16 amino acids. DNA of the CDR3: TGTGCCAGCTCACCAGGAGCGGCGGCACGCACAGATACGCAGTATTTT. Amino acids: CASSPGAAARTDTQYF.

The gene calls are TRBV2 and TRBJ1-1, with no clear D. CDR3 size: 12 residues. V lost 5 bases to trimming and J lost 0 bases, with 4 bases between them. Germline CDR1 reads SNHLY; CDR2 reads FYNNEI. The CDR3 loop reads CASSLMNTEAFF. The CDR3 nucleotides are TGTGCCAGCAGTCTTATGAACACTGAAGCTTTCTTT.

Only one count was recorded for this clone. The V gene is TRBV3-1 (or the pseudogene TRBV3-2), the J gene TRBJ2-1; TRBD1 aligns across 10 bases. V dropped 1 base and J dropped 8; count of bases not matched to a gene: 5. Germline V gene data show CDR1 as LGHDT and CDR2 as YNNKEL (reference sequence). The CDR3 consists of 15 residues. For the CDR3, the DNA is TGTGCCAGCAGCCAAGGACAGGGGGCGCCGGATGAGCAGTTCTTC. Translation gives CASSQGQGAPDEQFF.

The chain carries TRBV4-2 and TRBJ2-2; D is undetermined. The CDR3 totals 15 residues. Germline V lookup: CDR1 LGHNA, CDR2 YNFKEQ. V was pared by 0 bases and J by 6 bases, with 11 bases between. CDR3 residues: CASSQENSPAGELFF. In DNA form, the CDR3 reads TGTGCCAGCAGCCAAGAGAACTCCCCGGCCGGGGAGCTGTTTTTT.

This clone was recorded only once. The V call is TRBV12-3 or TRBV12-4, the J call TRBJ1-1, with D unclear. This CDR3 is 12 amino acids long. V dropped 8 bases and J dropped 2 bases, with 9 bases sitting between them. In DNA form, the CDR3 reads TGTGCCAGCTTCGAGGAAAACACTGAAGCTTTCTTT. It yields the protein CASFEENTEAFF.

J is TRBJ2-5 and V is TRBV18, with 7 bases matching TRBD1. This CDR3 contains 17 residues. V shed 0 bases and J 3 bases; nucleotides not matched to a gene: 10. The germline CDR1 and CDR2 sequences are KGHSH and LQKENI. DNA for the CDR3: TGTGCCAGCTCACCACCTAACCCCCGACAGGGAGAAGAGACCCAGTACTTC. Its translation is CASSPPNPRQGEETQYF.

This clone was detected once. V and J are TRBV4-1 and TRBJ1-3; D remains unclear. Germline V gene lookup returns CDR1 MGHRA and CDR2 YSYEKL. V dropped 1 base and J dropped 2 bases, with 12 bases sitting between them. This CDR3 region has 16 residues. CDR3 amino acids: CASSQGITNPGNTIYF. CDR3 DNA sequence: TGCGCCAGCAGCCAAGGAATCACAAACCCTGGAAACACCATATATTTT.

The chain is built from TRBV4-1 and TRBJ2-7; 8 bases fit TRBD2. Germline V gene data show CDR1 as MGHRA and CDR2 as YSYEKL. V was pared by 2 bases and J by 2 bases, with 14 bases of the junction left unmatched. This CDR3 is built from 18 residues. The CDR3 region is CASSQLPAILAAAYEQYF. CDR3 DNA sequence: TGCGCCAGCAGCCAACTCCCAGCCATACTAGCGGCCGCCTACGAGCAGTACTTC.

CDR3 bases: TGTGCCAGCAGTTTGCAGAACATGAACACTGAAGCTTTCTTT. Its translation is CASSLQNMNTEAFF. The V gene is TRBV27, the J gene TRBJ1-1; D unclear. Germline CDR1 reads MNHEY; CDR2 reads SMNVEV (reference sequence). Trimming removed 3 bases at V and 0 bases at J, with 8 bases between. This CDR3 is built from 14 residues.

J is TRBJ1-6 and V is TRBV2; 9 nucleotides agree with TRBD1. The CDR3 spans 16 residues. V trimming: 2 bases; J trimming: 9 bases; junction bases outside the gene matches: 8. Germline assignment: CDR1 SNHLY and CDR2 FYNNEI. The CDR3 here is CASSEKDRGVGSPLHF. The CDR3 coding sequence is TGTGCCAGCAGTGAAAAGGACAGGGGTGTGGGTTCACCCCTCCACTTT.

The chain links TRBV5-1 to TRBJ1-2; TRBD1 is a possible D gene (5 bases). The CDR3 runs 15 residues. The V end was cut by 0 bases, the J end by 7 bases, with 16 bases between. CDR1 and CDR2 (germline): SGHRS, YFSETQ. The CDR3 spells CASSLDSGAPGGYTF. The DNA of the CDR3 is TGCGCCAGCAGCTTGGATAGTGGGGCTCCGGGTGGCTACACCTTC.

The rearrangement links TRBV6-5 to TRBJ1-1, with TRBD1 identical over 7 bases. Germline lookup yields CDR1 MNHEY and CDR2 SVGAGI. Trimming took 1 base from V and 0 from J; bases not matched to a gene: 2. This CDR3 region has 15 residues. The CDR3 region is CASSYWDRVNTEAFF. The CDR3 DNA sequence: TGTGCCAGCAGTTACTGGGACAGAGTGAACACTGAAGCTTTCTTT.

This chain connects TRBV18 to TRBJ2-6; D is uncertain. Germline V gene sequence: CDR1 KGHSH, CDR2 LQKENI. CDR3 length equals 18 residues. Trimming took off 5 bases at V and 7 bases at J, with 24 bases between the two ends. CDR3 amino acids: CASSTRPKNDLGANVLTF. In DNA, the CDR3 is TGTGCCAGCTCAACCAGGCCAAAGAACGATCTGGGCGCCAACGTCCTGACTTTC.

V and J are TRBV9 and TRBJ2-3; 10 bases fit TRBD2. V lost 0 bases to trimming and J lost 6 bases; unmatched junction nucleotides: 13. The length of the CDR3 is 18 residues. CDR1 SGDLS and CDR2 YYNGEE come from the germline V gene. CDR3 loop: CASSVEGPTSGRTDTQYF. CDR3 DNA: TGTGCCAGCAGCGTAGAGGGCCCGACTAGCGGGCGTACGGATACGCAGTATTTT. The whole variable domain, remainder taken from reference TRBV9 and TRBJ2-3, is DSGVTQTPKHLITATGQRVTLRCSPRSGDLSVYWYQQSLDQGLQFLIQYYNGEERAKGNILERFSAQQFPDLHSELNLSSLELGDSALYFCASSVEGPTSGRTDTQYFGPGTRLTVL.